This TCR beta chain was observed in a study of blood T cells in healthy people across ages. A second PCR of about 7 to 12 cycles used a sample-barcoded 5' primer and a J-beta primer mix. One entry per CDR3 protein results from TCRdb running MiXCR on the 5' RACE reads. This sample has approximately 1.5 million distinct CDR3 sequences, with roughly two fifths found just once. Germline V CDR1 and CDR2: LGHNA, YSLEER. The CDR3 is 17 residues long. To note about this clonotype: At one end, the junction sequence differs from germline, possibly due to a read error.

J is TRBJ2-3 and V is TRBV4-3, with 7 positions matching TRBD1. The specimen was blood. This sequence was found in a woman aged 18-29 years in good health. The CDR3 loop is CSSSQDEGGSRTDTQYF. In DNA, the CDR3 is TGCTCCAGCAGCCAAGATGAAGGGGGCTCCCGCACAGATACGCAGTATTTT.